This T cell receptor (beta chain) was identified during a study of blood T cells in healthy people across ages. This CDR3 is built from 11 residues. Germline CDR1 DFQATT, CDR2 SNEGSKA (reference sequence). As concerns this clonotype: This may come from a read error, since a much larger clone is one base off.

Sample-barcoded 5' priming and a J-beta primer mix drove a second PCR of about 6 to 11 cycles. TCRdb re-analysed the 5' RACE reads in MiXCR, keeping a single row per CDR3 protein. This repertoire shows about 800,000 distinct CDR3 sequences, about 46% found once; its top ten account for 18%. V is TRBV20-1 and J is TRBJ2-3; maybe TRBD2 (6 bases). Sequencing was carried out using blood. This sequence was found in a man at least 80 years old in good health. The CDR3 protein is CSAGGTATQYF. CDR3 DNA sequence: TGCAGTGCGGGAGGCACAGCTACGCAGTATTTT.